Listed here is a single TCR beta chain. This sample is drawn from a study of blood T cell repertoires in COVID-19. About the research overall: There were acute and convalescent COVID-19 samples, and they came from the United States, Italy and Spain. PBMCs, B-cell-depleted T cells, or T cells were the source of the cDNA or gDNA that made up the material.

In the authors' workflow: Reference gene primer amplification gave nucleated cell count estimates. Here immunoSEQ multiplex PCR was the method, and the copy in TCRdb shows in-frame clones only, minus some. V and J calls and clone size are given by that table; D and trimming were obtained from the DNA. The sample records about 230,000 clones, about 86% being singletons. There are 13 residues in the CDR3. Deletions cut 3 bases from V and 3 bases from J, with 6 bases between. CDR1 is LGHDT and CDR2 is YNNKEL in the germline V gene (reference sequence). The J gene is TRBJ1-5, the V gene TRBV3-1 (or the pseudogene TRBV3-2); a possible D gene is TRBD1 (5 bases). Sequenced sample: peripheral blood. This TCR was sampled from a man between 40 and 49 years old with active or convalescent COVID-19. This CDR3 is CASSQDNNQPQHF. CDR3 coding DNA: TGTGCCAGCAGCCAGGACAACAATCAGCCCCAGCATTTT.